Sequencing of this TCR beta chain was carried out in a study of blood T cell repertoires in COVID-19. Study background: From the United States, Italy and Spain came samples of acute and convalescent COVID-19. The analysed material was cDNA or gDNA that came from T cells, B-cell-depleted T cells, or PBMCs.

The length of the CDR3 is 16 residues. V was pared by 5 bases and J by 2 bases, with 16 bases between. Per the germline V gene, CDR1 is SGHTA and CDR2 is FQGNSA. Authors' methods: Nucleated cell number was recorded as an estimate derived from reference gene primer amplification. The data were produced by immunoSEQ multiplex PCR, yet TCRdb's version contains in-frame clones alone and is incomplete. That table furnishes V, J and clone size, whereas the DNA furnished D and trimming. Of 25,000 to 30,000 clones detected, roughly 90% appear once; the ten largest clones hold 7.6%. The sample was peripheral blood. The clonotype was recovered from a human donor in a cohort sampled during active COVID-19. J is TRBJ1-5 and V is TRBV7-2; a possible D gene is TRBD1 (5 bases). CDR3 in DNA: TGTGCCAGCAGCGCGGGGGGAGGCGGGGGCAATCAGCCCCAGCATTTT. Amino acids: CASSAGGGGGNQPQHF.